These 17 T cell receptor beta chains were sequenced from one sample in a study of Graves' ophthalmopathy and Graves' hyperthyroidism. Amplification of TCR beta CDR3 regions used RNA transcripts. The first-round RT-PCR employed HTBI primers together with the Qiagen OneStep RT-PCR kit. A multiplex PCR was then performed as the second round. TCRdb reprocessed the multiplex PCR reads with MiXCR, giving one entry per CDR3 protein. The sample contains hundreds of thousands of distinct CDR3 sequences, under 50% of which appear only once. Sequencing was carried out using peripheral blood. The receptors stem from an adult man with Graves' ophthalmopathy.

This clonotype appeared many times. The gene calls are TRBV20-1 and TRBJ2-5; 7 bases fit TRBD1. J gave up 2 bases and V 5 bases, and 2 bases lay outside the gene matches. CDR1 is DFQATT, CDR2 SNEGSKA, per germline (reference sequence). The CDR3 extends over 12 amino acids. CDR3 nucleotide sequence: TGCAGTGCTGGGACAGAGCAAGAGACCCAGTACTTC. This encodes CSAGTEQETQYF.

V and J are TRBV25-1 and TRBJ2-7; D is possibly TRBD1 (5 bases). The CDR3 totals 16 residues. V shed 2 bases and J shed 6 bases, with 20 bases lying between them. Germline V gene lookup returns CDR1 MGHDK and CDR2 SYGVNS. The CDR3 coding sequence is TGTGCCAGCAGTGAAACTCCCGTTCCAGGGCCGGGCGAGCAGTACTTC. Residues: CASSETPVPGPGEQYF.

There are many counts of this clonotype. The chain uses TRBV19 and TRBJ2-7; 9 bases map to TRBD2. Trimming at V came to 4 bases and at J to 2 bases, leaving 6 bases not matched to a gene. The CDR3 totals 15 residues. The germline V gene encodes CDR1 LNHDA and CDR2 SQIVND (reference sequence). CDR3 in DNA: TGTGCCAGTAGTAAGGGCAGCGGGAGGACCTACGAGCAGTACTTC. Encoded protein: CASSKGSGRTYEQYF.

This chain's CDR3 is CASSSLDTEAFF. CDR3 coding DNA: TGTGCCAGCAGCTCTCTGGACACTGAAGCTTTCTTT. The chain links TRBV11-2 to TRBJ1-1; D not certain. Germline CDR1 and CDR2: SGHAT and FQNNGV. V gave up 4 bases and J gave up 3 bases, with 6 bases separating them. CDR3 size: 12 residues. The variable domain in full, with the rest retrieved from reference TRBV11-2 and TRBJ1-1, is EAGVAQSPRYKIIEKRQSVAFWCNPISGHATLYWYQQILGQGPKLLIQFQNNGVVDDSQLPKDRFSAERLKGVDSTLKIQPAKLEDSAVYLCASSSLDTEAFFGQGTRLTVV.

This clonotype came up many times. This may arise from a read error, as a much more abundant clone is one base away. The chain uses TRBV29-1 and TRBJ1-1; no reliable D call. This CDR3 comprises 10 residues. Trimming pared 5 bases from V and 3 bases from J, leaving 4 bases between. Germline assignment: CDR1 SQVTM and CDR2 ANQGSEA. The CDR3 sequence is CSVRDTEAFF. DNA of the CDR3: TGCAGCGTTCGAGACACTGAAGCTTTCTTT.

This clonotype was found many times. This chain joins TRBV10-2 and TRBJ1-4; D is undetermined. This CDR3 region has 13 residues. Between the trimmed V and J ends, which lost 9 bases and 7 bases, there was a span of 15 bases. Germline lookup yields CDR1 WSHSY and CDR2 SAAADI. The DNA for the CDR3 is TGCGCCAGTAGAGCCACTCTTGGTGAAAAACTGTTTTTT. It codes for CASRATLGEKLFF.

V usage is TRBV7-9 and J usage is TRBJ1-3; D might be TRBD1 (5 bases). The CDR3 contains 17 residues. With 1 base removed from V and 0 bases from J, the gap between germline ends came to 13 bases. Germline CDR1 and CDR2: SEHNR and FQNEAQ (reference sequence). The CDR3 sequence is CASSLGGVTSSGNTIYF. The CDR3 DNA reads TGTGCCAGCAGCTTAGGAGGGGTGACCTCCTCTGGAAACACCATATATTTT.

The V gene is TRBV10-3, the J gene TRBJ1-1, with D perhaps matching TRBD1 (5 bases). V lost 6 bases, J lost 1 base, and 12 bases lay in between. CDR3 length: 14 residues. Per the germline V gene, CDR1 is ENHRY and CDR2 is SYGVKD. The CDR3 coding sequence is TGTGCCATCAGCAGGGACCGATCGAACACTGAAGCTTTCTTT. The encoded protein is CAISRDRSNTEAFF.

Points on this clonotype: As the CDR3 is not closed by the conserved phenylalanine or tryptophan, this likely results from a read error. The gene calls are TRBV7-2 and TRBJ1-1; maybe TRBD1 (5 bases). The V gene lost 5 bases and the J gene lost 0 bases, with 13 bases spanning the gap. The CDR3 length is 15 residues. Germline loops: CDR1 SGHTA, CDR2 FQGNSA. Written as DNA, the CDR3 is TGTGCCAGCAGCCCCCGGGGCATACTGAACACTGAAGCTTTCTCT. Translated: CASSPRGILNTEAFS.

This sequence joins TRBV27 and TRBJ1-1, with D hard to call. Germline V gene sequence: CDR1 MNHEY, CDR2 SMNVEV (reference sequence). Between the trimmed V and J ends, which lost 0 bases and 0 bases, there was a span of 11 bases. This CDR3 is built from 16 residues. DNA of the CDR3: TGTGCCAGCAGTTTATCATCAATCCAGATGAACACTGAAGCTTTCTTT. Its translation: CASSLSSIQMNTEAFF.

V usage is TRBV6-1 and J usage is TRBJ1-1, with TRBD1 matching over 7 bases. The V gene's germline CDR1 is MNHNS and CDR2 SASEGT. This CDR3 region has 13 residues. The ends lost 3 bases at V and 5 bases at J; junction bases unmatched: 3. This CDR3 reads CASSDQGQTEAFF. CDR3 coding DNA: TGTGCCAGCAGTGATCAGGGACAGACTGAAGCTTTCTTT.

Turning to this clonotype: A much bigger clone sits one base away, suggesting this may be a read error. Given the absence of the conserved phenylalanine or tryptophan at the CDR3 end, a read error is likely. CDR3 sequence reads: CATREGALGYTL. For the CDR3, the DNA is TGTGCCACCAGGGAGGGGGCCCTTGGCTACACCCTC. The V gene is TRBV6-5, the J gene TRBJ1-2, with 7 bases identical to TRBD1. Germline lookup yields CDR1 MNHEY and CDR2 SVGAGI. With 10 bases clipped from V and 7 bases from J, the junction kept 9 bases outside the gene matches. The CDR3 is made up of 12 amino acids.

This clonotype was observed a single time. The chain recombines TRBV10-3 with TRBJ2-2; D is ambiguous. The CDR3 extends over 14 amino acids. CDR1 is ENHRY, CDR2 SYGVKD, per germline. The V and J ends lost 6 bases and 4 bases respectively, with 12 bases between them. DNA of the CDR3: TGTGCCATCAGCGGCGCCGCGTCCACCGGGGAGCTGTTTTTT. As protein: CAISGAASTGELFF.

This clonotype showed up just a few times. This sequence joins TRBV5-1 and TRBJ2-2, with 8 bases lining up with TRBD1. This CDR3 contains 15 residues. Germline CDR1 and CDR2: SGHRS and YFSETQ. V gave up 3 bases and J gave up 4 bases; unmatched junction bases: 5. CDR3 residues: CASSSRTGTTGELFF. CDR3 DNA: TGCGCCAGCAGCTCTCGGACAGGGACCACCGGGGAGCTGTTTTTT.

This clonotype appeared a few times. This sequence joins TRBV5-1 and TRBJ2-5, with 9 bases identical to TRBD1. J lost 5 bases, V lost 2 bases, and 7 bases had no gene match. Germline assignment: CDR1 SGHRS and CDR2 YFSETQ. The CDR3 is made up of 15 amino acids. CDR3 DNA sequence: TGCGCCAGCAGCTTAGGGACAGGGTTAAGGGAGACCCAGTACTTC. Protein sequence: CASSLGTGLRETQYF.

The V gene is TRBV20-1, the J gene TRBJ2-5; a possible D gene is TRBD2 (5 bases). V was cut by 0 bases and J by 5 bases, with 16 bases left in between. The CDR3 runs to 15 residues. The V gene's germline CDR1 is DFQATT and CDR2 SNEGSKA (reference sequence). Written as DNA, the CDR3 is TGCAGTGCTAGAGATCTACGGGGTCCCGGGGAGACCCAGTACTTC. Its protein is CSARDLRGPGETQYF.

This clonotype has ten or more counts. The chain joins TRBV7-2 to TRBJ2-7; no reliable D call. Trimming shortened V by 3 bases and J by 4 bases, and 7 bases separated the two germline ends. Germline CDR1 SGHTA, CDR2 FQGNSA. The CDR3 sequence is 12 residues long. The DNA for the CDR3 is TGTGCCAGCAGCTTCAACCAATACGAGCAGTACTTC. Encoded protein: CASSFNQYEQYF.